This entry is about one TCR beta chain. As yet, its antigen is unknown. Germline V gene lookup returns CDR1 MGHRA and CDR2 YSYEKL. V lost 3 bases and J lost 4, with 9 bases in between. This CDR3 contains 13 residues. This sample is part of a study of PD-1 blockade in mismatch repair-deficient tumors. Study results and caveats: Tumor-resident clones, often undetectable pretreatment in blood, expanded then contracted after pembrolizumab.

Sequencing used immunoSEQ multiplex PCR; TCRdb keeps in-frame clones, though not all of them. The sample includes under 50,000 clones, approximately 80% of them seen just once. TCRs were sequenced from three patients responding to pembrolizumab. Sample: PBMCs, taken 38 weeks after starting pembrolizumab. This TCR derives from an adult with mismatch repair-deficient cancer. The chain uses TRBV4-1 and TRBJ2-5; tentative D call: TRBD2 (6 bases). The CDR3 region is CASSHSGAETQYF. DNA for the CDR3: TGCGCCAGCAGCCATAGCGGTGCAGAGACCCAGTACTTC.